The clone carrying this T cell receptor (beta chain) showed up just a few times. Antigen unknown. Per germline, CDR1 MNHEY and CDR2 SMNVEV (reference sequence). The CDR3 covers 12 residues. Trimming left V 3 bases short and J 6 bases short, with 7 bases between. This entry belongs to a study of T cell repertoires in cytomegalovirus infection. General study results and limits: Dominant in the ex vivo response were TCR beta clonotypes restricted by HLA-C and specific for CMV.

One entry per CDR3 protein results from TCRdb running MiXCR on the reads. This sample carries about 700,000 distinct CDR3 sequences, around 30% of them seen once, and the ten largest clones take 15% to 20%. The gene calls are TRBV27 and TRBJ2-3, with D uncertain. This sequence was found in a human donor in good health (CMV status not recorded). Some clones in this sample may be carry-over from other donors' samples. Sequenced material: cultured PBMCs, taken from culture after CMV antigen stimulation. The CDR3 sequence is CASSFDGDTQYF. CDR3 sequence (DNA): TGTGCCAGCAGTTTTGATGGCGATACGCAGTATTTT.